This T cell receptor (beta chain) was identified in a study of a mutant IDH1 vaccine in newly diagnosed glioma. The CDR3 sequence is 15 residues long. V was cut by 5 bases and J by 0 bases, with 11 bases left in between. Germline V gene lookup returns CDR1 SNHLY and CDR2 FYNNEI. Sample time point: week 35, safety follow-up. Doses comprised 300 ug of mutant IDH1 20-mer peptide each, plus topical imiquimod. Sequencing was performed with immunoSEQ multiplex PCR; in TCRdb, only in-frame clones are kept and a portion is missing. The data show some 33,000 clones, more than 75% seen once. Concerning this clone itself: The antigen remains undetermined.

This TCR was sampled from a woman between 40 and 50 years old with glioma. This chain connects TRBV2 to TRBJ1-5, with D hard to call. The material sequenced was PBMCs, taken from a glioma patient whose treatment included an IDH1 peptide vaccine. The CDR3 DNA reads TGTGCCAGCAGTAACCCGCTGACTAGCAATCAGCCCCAGCATTTT. This encodes CASSNPLTSNQPQHF.